This record covers a single TCR beta chain. The data were taken from a study of blood T cell repertoires in COVID-19. Study information: Samples taken during acute and convalescent COVID-19 were collected in the United States, Italy and Spain. The cDNA or gDNA used as material had been derived from T cells, B-cell-depleted T cells, or PBMCs.

The ends lost 4 bases at V and 5 bases at J; junction bases unmatched: 9. Germline V CDR1 and CDR2: MNHEY, SVGEGT. The CDR3 is made up of 17 amino acids. Under the authors' procedure: Scientists estimated how many nucleated cells there were by amplifying reference gene primers. Clones were sequenced by immunoSEQ multiplex PCR, and TCRdb holds only the in-frame ones, with some missing. V and J calls plus clone size are reproduced from that table; the DNA served to infer D and trimming. The table has more than 100,000 clones, 75% to 90% seen once. The chain is built from TRBV6-2 or TRBV6-3 and TRBJ2-5; 14 bases map to TRBD2. This receptor was identified in a middle-aged man with active or convalescent COVID-19. The sequenced sample was peripheral blood. The CDR3 protein is CASSSMTSGGADETQYF. The CDR3 nucleotides read TGTGCCAGCAGTTCCATGACTAGCGGGGGGGCCGATGAGACCCAGTACTTC.